Listed below are T cell receptor beta chains from one sample, sequenced in a study of T cells in Graves' hyperthyroidism and ophthalmopathy. TCRdb processed the multiplex PCR reads anew with MiXCR; each CDR3 protein has one entry. The table shows fewer than 500,000 distinct CDR3 sequences, with roughly 14% occurring only once. The specimen sequenced was blood. The receptors shown here come from a man aged 18 to 30 with Graves' ophthalmopathy. CDR3s include the opening cysteine and the closing phenylalanine or tryptophan. A D gene is named only where the DNA matches it firmly. Part of the rows lack a size; the others show once, few, many or a class for expanded clones.

clone_size,j_call,v_call,d_call,cdr3_aa,cdr3_nt
many,TRBJ2-2,TRBV12-3/TRBV12-4,.,CASSSTSRGTGELFF,TGTGCCAGCAGTTCAACCTCCAGGGGAACCGGGGAGCTGTTTTTT
many,TRBJ2-5,TRBV11-1,.,CASSAGTSYQETQYF,TGTGCCAGCAGCGCCGGGACTTCGTACCAAGAGACCCAGTACTTC
.,TRBJ1-1,TRBV24-1,TRBD1,CATSVNRGLGTEAFF,TGTGCCACCAGTGTCAACAGGGGTCTGGGCACTGAAGCTTTCTTT
many,TRBJ2-5,TRBV12-3/TRBV12-4,.,CASSLGVGKETQYF,TGTGCCAGCAGTTTAGGGGTCGGAAAAGAGACCCAGTACTTC
few,TRBJ1-2,TRBV20-1,TRBD1,CSARVTGPGLGGYTF,TGCAGTGCTAGAGTGACAGGGCCTGGTCTCGGTGGCTACACCTTC
.,TRBJ1-2,TRBV10-2,.,CASTPTGSDYGYTF,TGCGCCAGCACCCCAACAGGGTCGGACTATGGCTACACCTTC
.,TRBJ1-5,TRBV6-1,.,CASSLAEGLQPQHF,TGTGCCAGCAGTTTAGCAGAGGGGCTTCAGCCCCAGCATTTT
many,TRBJ2-7,TRBV3-1,.,CASSQLGGAYEQYF,TGTGCCAGCAGCCAACTGGGGGGAGCCTACGAGCAGTACTTC
.,TRBJ2-5,TRBV11-1,TRBD2,CASSPWVEREHRYF,TGTGCCAGCAGCCCCTGGGTGGAGCGGGAGCACCGGTACTTC
many,TRBJ1-1,TRBV20-1,.,CSARGSGVAFF,TGCAGTGCTAGAGGGTCAGGGGTTGCTTTCTTT
many,TRBJ2-7,TRBV20-1,TRBD2,CSARGIGRGNEQYF,TGCAGTGCTAGGGGGATCGGGAGGGGCAACGAGCAGTACTTC
many,TRBJ2-1,TRBV6-1,TRBD1,CASRRTGSEQFF,TGTGCCAGCAGGCGGACAGGGTCGGAGCAGTTCTTC
many,TRBJ2-1,TRBV12-3/TRBV12-4,.,CASSLASYNEQFF,TGTGCCAGCAGCTTAGCCAGCTACAATGAGCAGTTCTTC
many,TRBJ2-7,TRBV12-3/TRBV12-4,.,CASTTKAPSQFYEQYF,TGTGCCAGCACTACTAAGGCGCCCAGCCAATTCTACGAGCAGTACTTC
few,TRBJ2-5,TRBV10-2,.,CASSERGVYETQYF,TGCGCCAGCAGTGAGCGCGGCGTTTACGAGACCCAGTACTTC
many,TRBJ1-6,TRBV19,TRBD1,CASSTGQGITSPLHF,TGTGCCAGTAGCACGGGACAGGGAATTACTTCACCCCTCCACTTT
few,TRBJ2-7,TRBV5-1,TRBD1,CASRQQGTDHEQYF,TGCGCCAGCAGGCAACAGGGGACGGACCACGAGCAGTACTTC
.,TRBJ2-1,TRBV10-1,.,CASRDLPGSGEQFF,TGCGCCAGCAGAGATTTACCCGGTTCCGGGGAGCAGTTCTTC